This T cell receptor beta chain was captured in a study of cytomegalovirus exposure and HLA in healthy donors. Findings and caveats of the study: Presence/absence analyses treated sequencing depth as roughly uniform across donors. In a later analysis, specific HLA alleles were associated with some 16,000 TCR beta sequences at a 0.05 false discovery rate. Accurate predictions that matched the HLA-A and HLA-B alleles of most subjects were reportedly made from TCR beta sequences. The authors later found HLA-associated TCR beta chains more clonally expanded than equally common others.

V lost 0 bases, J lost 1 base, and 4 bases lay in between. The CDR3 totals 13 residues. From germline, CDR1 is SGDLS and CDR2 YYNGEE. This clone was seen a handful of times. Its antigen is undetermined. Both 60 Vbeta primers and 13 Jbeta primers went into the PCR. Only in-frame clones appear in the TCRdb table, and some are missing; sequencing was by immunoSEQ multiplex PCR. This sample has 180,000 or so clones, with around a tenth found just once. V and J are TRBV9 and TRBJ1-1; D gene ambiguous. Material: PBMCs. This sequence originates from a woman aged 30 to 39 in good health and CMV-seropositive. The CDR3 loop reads CASSVVANTEAFF. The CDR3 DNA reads TGTGCCAGCAGCGTAGTGGCGAACACTGAAGCTTTCTTT.